Presented here are 18 T cell receptor beta chains from one specimen sequenced in a study of shared clonotypes between healthy human individuals. The data were produced by immunoSEQ multiplex PCR, yet TCRdb's version contains in-frame clones alone and is incomplete. Altogether about 1.1 million clones are present, 77% being singletons, with the ten largest covering roughly 0.9%. The sample taken for sequencing was memory CD4+ T cells from PBMCs. Subset given: CD45RA-negative fraction. All receptors come from a man aged 18 to 29 in good health. Some clones in this sample may be carry-over from other donors' samples.

In this sample, this clone turned up a few times. V and J are TRBV29-1 and TRBJ2-3, with a tentative D call TRBD1 (5 bases). V dropped 4 bases and J dropped 3 bases, with 8 bases sitting between them. This CDR3 region has 12 residues. Germline CDR1 SQVTM, CDR2 ANQGSEA. CDR3 coding DNA: TGCAGCGTTGTGCAGGGAACAGATACGCAGTATTTT. Encoded protein: CSVVQGTDTQYF.

This clone was counted many times. The gene calls are TRBV2 and TRBJ1-1; TRBD1 agrees at 8 bases. Germline assignment: CDR1 SNHLY and CDR2 FYNNEI. Trimming took 6 bases from V and 1 from J; bases not matched to a gene: 16. The CDR3 consists of 18 residues. CDR3 nucleotides: TGTGCCAGCAGCAGGGGGGGAGGACAGGGAAACAAGAACACTGAAGCTTTCTTT. Translation: CASSRGGGQGNKNTEAFF.

The chain uses TRBV6-5 and TRBJ1-1, with D possibly TRBD1 on 6 matching bases. This CDR3 has 15 residues. Per germline, CDR1 MNHEY and CDR2 SVGAGI. Trimming left V 2 bases short and J 4 bases short, with 14 bases between. The DNA of the CDR3 is TGTGCCAGCAGTTACGATGCTCGGGGGCTCACTGAAGCTTTCTTT. It codes for CASSYDARGLTEAFF.

The J gene is TRBJ2-5, the V gene TRBV5-5; 9 bases map to TRBD2. Trimming took 3 bases from V and 5 from J; bases not matched to a gene: 8. There are 15 residues in the CDR3. CDR1 is SGHKS and CDR2 is YYEKEE in the germline V gene (reference sequence). Written as DNA, the CDR3 is TGTGCCAGCAGCTGGGTAGCGGGAGCTGTGGAGACCCAGTACTTC. It encodes CASSWVAGAVETQYF.

The rearrangement links TRBV28 to TRBJ1-1, with D perhaps matching TRBD1 (5 bases). Germline loops: CDR1 MDHEN, CDR2 SYDVKM. The CDR3 contains 14 residues. The ends were cut back, 5 bases at V and 7 bases at J, with 17 bases in the middle. The CDR3 loop is CASSPLPSDSEAFF. In DNA form, the CDR3 reads TGTGCCAGCAGTCCTCTTCCCTCAGACAGTGAAGCTTTCTTT.

CDR3 in amino acids: CASSEGAYQPQHF. The CDR3 DNA reads TGCGCCAGCTCAGAGGGGGCCTATCAGCCCCAGCATTTT. This chain joins TRBV10-1 and TRBJ1-5, with TRBD1 identical over 7 bases. The CDR3 length is 13 residues. The junction had 6 bases not matched to a gene; V was cut back by 8 bases and J by 5 bases. The germline V gene has CDR1 WNHNN and CDR2 SYGVQD (reference sequence).

The V and J genes are TRBV2 and TRBJ2-7; 11 bases are a match to TRBD1. Per the germline V gene, CDR1 is SNHLY and CDR2 is FYNNEI. CDR3 length: 14 amino acids. The ends lost 5 bases at V and 7 bases at J; junction bases unmatched: 7. Here the CDR3 reads CASSRDRGEWEQYF. CDR3 DNA sequence: TGTGCCAGCAGTAGGGACAGGGGGGAGTGGGAGCAGTACTTC.

The V call is TRBV6-5, the J call TRBJ1-6; 8 bases align to TRBD1. The CDR3 length is 15 residues. Germline V lookup: CDR1 MNHEY, CDR2 SVGAGI. Unmatched junction bases numbered 4, after V lost 2 bases and J lost 7 bases. Written as DNA, the CDR3 is TGTGCCAGCAGTTACGACAGGGGAGACAATTCACCCCTCCACTTT. Translated: CASSYDRGDNSPLHF.

The chain couples TRBV19 to TRBJ1-2; D is uncertain. Germline CDR1 and CDR2: LNHDA and SQIVND (reference sequence). This CDR3 has 15 residues. The V gene lost 1 base and the J gene lost 6 bases, with 15 bases spanning the gap. The CDR3 DNA follows: TGTGCCAGTAGTATAGCGAGGCCCGGTCCGGATGGCTACACCTTC. Translated: CASSIARPGPDGYTF.

The chain links TRBV7-2 to TRBJ2-1; a possible D gene is TRBD2 (6 bases). V lost 8 bases and J 10 bases, leaving 18 bases between the germline ends. Germline V CDR1 and CDR2: SGHTA, FQGNSA. This CDR3 is 13 amino acids long. CDR3 loop: CASGASVINEQFF. The CDR3 nucleotides are TGTGCCAGCGGGGCTAGCGTGATCAACGAGCAGTTCTTC. Full variable domain (rest looked up from reference TRBV7-2 and TRBJ2-1): GAGVSQSPSNKVTEKGKDVELRCDPISGHTALYWYRQSLGQGLEFLIYFQGNSAPDKSGLPSDRFSAERTGGSVSTLTIQRTQQEDSAVYLCASGASVINEQFFGPGTRLTVL.

The CDR3 DNA follows: TGTGCCAGCAGAAGGACAGGGGGAGGCACAGATACGCAGTATTTT. Translating gives CASRRTGGGTDTQYF. The chain is built from TRBV5-6 and TRBJ2-3; 10 nucleotides agree with TRBD1. The CDR3 has 15 residues. V dropped 5 bases and J dropped 1; count of bases not matched to a gene: 4. CDR1 and CDR2 from the germline V gene are SGHDT and YYEEEE.

The chain is built from TRBV10-3 and TRBJ2-1; 10 bases fit TRBD2. The V gene end was trimmed by 4 bases and the J gene end by 7 bases; junction bases not matched to a gene: 10. Per the germline V gene, CDR1 is ENHRY and CDR2 is SYGVKD. The CDR3 covers 16 residues. For the CDR3, the DNA is TGTGCCATCAGTGCTTTAGCGGGAGGAGAGGAAAATGAGCAGTTCTTC. Its protein is CAISALAGGEENEQFF.

The gene calls are TRBV7-8 and TRBJ1-3; 8 nucleotides agree with TRBD1. This CDR3 comprises 17 residues. Germline V gives CDR1 SGHVS, CDR2 FQNEAQ. V lost 5 bases, J lost 0 bases, and 9 bases stayed unmatched. The CDR3 nucleotides are TGTGCCAGCAGCACCCGGGACAGGAGTCTCTCTGGAAACACCATATATTTT. Translation gives CASSTRDRSLSGNTIYF.

Concerning this clone itself: At the DNA level, this CDR3 is encoded by other sequences in the same sample as well. This sequence joins TRBV14 and TRBJ2-3; the D gene is possibly TRBD1 (5 bases). The CDR3 sequence is 15 residues long. The germline V gene encodes CDR1 SGHDN and CDR2 FVKESK. The V end was cut by 4 bases, the J end by 1 base, with 12 bases between. The CDR3 loop reads CASSPQGSGTDTQYF. The DNA for the CDR3 is TGTGCCAGCAGCCCCCAGGGATCTGGCACAGATACGCAGTATTTT.

The chain joins TRBV7-9 to TRBJ2-1; TRBD1 or TRBD2 may be the D gene (6 bases each). The CDR3 is made up of 16 amino acids. V lost 5 bases and J 6 bases, leaving 20 bases between the germline ends. The germline gives CDR1 SEHNR, CDR2 FQNEAQ (reference sequence). CDR3 region: CASSPWGAGAGNEQFF. CDR3 DNA sequence: TGTGCCAGCAGCCCATGGGGGGCAGGGGCGGGCAATGAGCAGTTCTTC. Full variable domain (rest looked up from reference TRBV7-9 and TRBJ2-1): DTGVSQNPRHKITKRGQNVTFRCDPISEHNRLYWYRQTLGQGPEFLTYFQNEAQLEKSRLLSDRFSAERPKGSFSTLEIQRTEQGDSAMYLCASSPWGAGAGNEQFFGPGTRLTVL.

The chain couples TRBV30 to TRBJ1-3; no clear D gene. This CDR3 contains 13 residues. The germline V gene has CDR1 GTSNPN and CDR2 SVGIG (reference sequence). Between the trimmed V and J ends, which lost 1 base and 6 bases, there was a span of 10 bases. In DNA, the CDR3 is TGTGCCTGGAGTGCACAATCGCAAAACACCATATATTTT. It specifies CAWSAQSQNTIYF.

The chain uses TRBV6-6 and TRBJ1-1; D is perhaps TRBD1 (5 bases). In germline, CDR1 is MNHNY, CDR2 SVGAGI (reference sequence). The CDR3 consists of 15 residues. Trimming stripped 0 bases from V and 1 base from J, with 9 bases between. The CDR3 bases are TGTGCCAGCAGTTACTCGCAGGGCCGGAACACTGAAGCTTTCTTT. Protein product: CASSYSQGRNTEAFF.

As to this clone: A read error is possible here, since a much larger clone lies one base away. This chain uses TRBV4-2 with TRBJ2-6; TRBD2 matches 7 bases. The CDR3 is 16 residues long. CDR1 LGHNA and CDR2 YNFKEQ come from the germline V gene. CDR3 in DNA: TGTGCCAGCAGCCAAGATCTAGGGAGCGGGGCCAACGTCCAGACTTTC. It codes for CASSQDLGSGANVQTF.